This paragraph reports one TCR beta chain. There is no known antigen for this receptor. No quality values exist for individual bases; no much larger clone is one base distant. Every donor in the study was a healthy Caucasian. The twin cohort consisted of three pairs of female monozygotic twins, all aged about 18 to 30 years. Peripheral blood mononuclear cells were used as the source from which RNA for TCR libraries was isolated. The data were taken from a study of identical twins (dated by TCRdb to the mid-2010s). The study in broad terms: TCR alpha and beta repertoires from monozygotic twins, unrelated adults of various ages and cord blood were deep-sequenced to test whether fetal clonotypes persist. To rule out contamination, replicate twin experiments were performed at different times with different library preparation protocols. The paper as a whole reports these results and caveats: Abundant cord blood beta clonotypes had fewer insertions, young adult naive repertoires showed a similar but weaker trend, and memory repertoires showed no such trend. In monozygotic twins, recombination models systematically underestimated out-of-frame TCR alpha sharing, but the models matched the sharing seen between unrelated individuals. Compared with coincidental sharing between unrelated individuals, an excess of low generation-probability sequences was observed among out-of-frame TCR alpha sequences shared between twins. Zero-insertion analyses could be partly confounded by invariant T cells such as MAIT and iNKT, although diverse VJ usage argued against such confounding for most clonotypes. Conclusions relied on cross-sectional statistical analysis, since the same donors could not be followed over many years. A weaker excess of twin sharing was found in beta out-of-frame sequences because the signal-to-noise ratio was lowered by fewer shared sequences.

Taken from cysteine to phenylalanine, the CDR3 has 15 residues. Just CDR3 DNA is preserved here, 45 bases in frame from base 1. CDR1 and CDR2, looked up from the germline V gene (reference sequence), are SEHNR and FQNEAQ. V loses 8 bases, J loses 2 bases, and the germline ends lie 16 bases apart. Receptor libraries were prepared by 5' RACE. The run used an Illumina HiSeq 2000. Template switching introduced a universal primer binding site; the final cDNA contained a unique molecular identifier, enabling accurate counting of TCR cDNA molecules. Specific primers in the conserved constant-segment region were used to synthesize first-strand cDNA for TCR alpha and beta chains. To control for contamination, every cDNA library was double barcoded, receiving both a SMART-Mk sample barcode and Illumina barcodes. TruSeq adapter sequences, together with Illumina sample barcodes, were added in two successive PCR steps. The Illumina HiSeq platform was used with custom primers to sequence TCR alpha and beta cDNA libraries. Concerning the study's data processing: Raw reads were processed with MiGEC to extract unique molecular identifiers, and MiXCR was used to determine CDR3 positions. For each individual, recombination models were inferred using an EM algorithm with the repgenHMM and IGoR tools. The analysis of shared clonotypes was done with the tcR package in R, with sharing normalized by the product of cloneset sizes. Out-of-frame nonproductive sequences were analyzed to study raw recombination free of thymic and clonal selection effects. TCRdb reprocessing: public reads trimmed at Q25 with fastp, clones called with MiXCR, in-frame beta chains kept. Here each entry gathers all rows of one CDR3 protein and keeps the most common genes and DNA. The V and J calls and clone size come from TCRdb's table, not from the authors' own analysis. This sample gives hundreds of thousands of distinct CDR3 sequences in total; around 8.3% of them show up just once. The ten top clones hold around 0.98% of the sample.

This sample also appeared in a second study, on yellow fever vaccine responses in identical twins. The other study reports the following: According to the authors, in identical twins the way T cells responded to vaccination appeared partly convergent and partly personalized. Focusing on identical twins, the study followed the T cell clones that responded to the vaccine, and did so with precision.

The chain was built from TRBV7-9 and TRBJ2-1, with the D segment identity uncertain. The sequencing sample was made of PBMCs. The TCR sequence derives from a woman aged 18 to 35 in good health. The bases are TGTGCCAGCGTTCACTCGCCATCCCCCTACAATGAGCAGTTCTTC. Its protein reads: CASVHSPSPYNEQFF. With all but the CDR3 taken from the reference TRBV7-9 and TRBJ2-1 genes, the full variable domain is: DTGVSQNPRHKITKRGQNVTFRCDPISEHNRLYWYRQTLGQGPEFLTYFQNEAQLEKSRLLSDRFSAERPKGSFSTLEIQRTEQGDSAMYLCASVHSPSPYNEQFFGPGTRLTVL.